This entry lists 28 T cell receptor beta chains sequenced from one sample in a study of T-cell reconstitution after alpha-beta-depleted transplantation in children. TCRbeta library construction was performed incorporating unique molecular identifiers. TCRdb reprocessed the PCR reads with MiXCR, giving one entry per CDR3 protein. In the table there are hundreds of thousands of distinct CDR3 sequences, approximately 17% of which are singletons. The specimen comprised PBMCs from the stem cell graft donor, sampled from the stem cell graft. These receptors were collected from a human donor who donated a stem cell graft to a child with acute myeloid leukemia.

This clonotype was observed many times. The J gene is TRBJ1-2, the V gene TRBV12-3 or TRBV12-4; D perhaps matches TRBD1 (5 bases). The V end was cut by 3 bases, the J end by 2 bases, with 7 bases between. The CDR3 is made up of 13 amino acids. The CDR3, as DNA: TGTGCCAGCAGTTTTCAGGGAAACTATGGCTACACCTTC. The encoded protein is CASSFQGNYGYTF.

This clonotype was seen a handful of times. The gene calls are TRBV5-4 and TRBJ2-5; perhaps TRBD1 as D (5 bases). CDR3 length: 13 amino acids. Deletions cut 7 bases from V and 8 bases from J, with 18 bases between. In germline, CDR1 is SGHNT, CDR2 YYREEE (reference sequence). CDR3 nucleotides: TGTGCCAGCGGCGTTGGCCTAGGGGAAACCCAGTACTTC. Translated: CASGVGLGETQYF.

The table lists this clonotype with many counts. The chain recombines TRBV5-1 with TRBJ1-2; no clear D gene. V lost 3 bases and J lost 2, with 8 bases in between. This CDR3 has 13 amino acids. CDR1 and CDR2 from the germline V gene are SGHRS and YFSETQ. DNA for the CDR3: TGCGCCAGCAGCTCGCTCGACAACTATGGCTACACCTTC. It specifies CASSSLDNYGYTF. Variable domain in full (rest from reference TRBV5-1 and TRBJ1-2): KAGVTQTPRYLIKTRGQQVTLSCSPISGHRSVSWYQQTPGQGLQFLFEYFSETQRNKGNFPGRFSGRQFSNSRSEMNVSTLELGDSALYLCASSSLDNYGYTFGSGTRLTVV.

This clonotype was picked up many times. CDR3: CSATPTGGGSNQPQHF. The DNA for the CDR3 is TGCAGTGCTACACCCACAGGGGGCGGGAGCAATCAGCCCCAGCATTTT. The chain has TRBV20-1 and TRBJ1-5; 9 bases line up with TRBD1. The CDR3 totals 16 residues. CDR1 DFQATT and CDR2 SNEGSKA come from the germline V gene (reference sequence). The ends lost 4 bases at V and 1 base at J; junction bases unmatched: 8.

Many counts were recorded for this clonotype. This rearrangement joins TRBV5-5 to TRBJ2-1; D call uncertain. The CDR3 loop spans 13 amino acids. Trimming took 5 bases from V and 10 from J, leaving 16 bases between them. Germline V CDR1 and CDR2: SGHKS, YYEKEE (reference sequence). The DNA of the CDR3 is TGTGCCAGCAGACCAACTGTCCCGATGGAGCAGTTCTTC. It specifies CASRPTVPMEQFF. Full variable domain (remainder filled in from reference TRBV5-5 and TRBJ2-1): DAGVTQSPTHLIKTRGQQVTLRCSPISGHKSVSWYQQVLGQGPQFIFQYYEKEERGRGNFPDRFSARQFPNYSSELNVNALLLGDSALYLCASRPTVPMEQFFGPGTRLTVL.

The CDR3 sequence is CASSRGPTSTGELFF. CDR3 in DNA: TGTGCCAGCAGTCGAGGACCGACTTCCACCGGGGAGCTGTTTTTT. The chain joins TRBV27 to TRBJ2-2; D unresolved. This CDR3 has 15 residues. Trimming left V 5 bases short and J 4 bases short, with 14 bases between. The germline gives CDR1 MNHEY, CDR2 SMNVEV (reference sequence).

This clonotype was counted only a few times. This rearrangement joins TRBV7-2 to TRBJ2-5; D remains unclear. V was clipped by 2 bases and J by 5 bases, with 12 bases between them. The length of the CDR3 is 14 residues. CDR1 and CDR2 from the germline V gene are SGHTA and FQGNSA. CDR3 loop: CASSLSGPRETQYF. CDR3 nucleotides: TGTGCCAGCAGCTTATCGGGCCCGCGGGAGACCCAGTACTTC.

J is TRBJ2-3 and V is TRBV13; D remains ambiguous. This CDR3 contains 16 residues. Germline CDR1 reads PRHDT; CDR2 reads FYEKMQ (reference sequence). Trimming took off 4 bases at V and 0 bases at J, with 14 bases between the two ends. CDR3 loop: CASSSSSAASTDTQYF. CDR3 bases: TGTGCCAGCAGCTCCTCATCCGCCGCTAGCACAGATACGCAGTATTTT.

This clonotype was observed many times. This chain connects TRBV6-1 to TRBJ1-5; D gene uncertain. CDR3 length equals 13 residues. V lost 6 bases, J lost 4 bases, and 10 bases lay in between. The germline CDR1 and CDR2 sequences are MNHNS and SASEGT. The CDR3 spells CASRVRENQPQHF. The DNA of the CDR3 is TGTGCCAGCAGAGTAAGGGAGAATCAGCCCCAGCATTTT.

This clonotype has ten or more counts. This sequence joins TRBV9 and TRBJ1-1; 9 bases match TRBD1. Germline V gene lookup returns CDR1 SGDLS and CDR2 YYNGEE. This CDR3 contains 17 residues. V was pared by 4 bases and J by 4 bases, with 14 bases of the junction left unmatched. The CDR3: CASSRSGTGRFVTEAFF. CDR3 bases: TGTGCCAGCAGCCGTAGTGGGACAGGGAGGTTCGTCACTGAAGCTTTCTTT. The variable domain in full, with the rest retrieved from reference TRBV9 and TRBJ1-1, is DSGVTQTPKHLITATGQRVTLRCSPRSGDLSVYWYQQSLDQGLQFLIQYYNGEERAKGNILERFSAQQFPDLHSELNLSSLELGDSALYFCASSRSGTGRFVTEAFFGQGTRLTVV.

The sample holds many counts of this clonotype. The CDR3 DNA is TGTGCCAGCAGCCAAGGACAGCACTATCAGCCCCAGCATTTT. Protein product: CASSQGQHYQPQHF. The V call is TRBV7-9, the J call TRBJ1-5, with D tentatively TRBD1 (6 bases). Trimming took 5 bases from V and 5 from J, leaving 13 bases between them. Germline V CDR1 and CDR2: SEHNR, FQNEAQ (reference sequence). The CDR3 consists of 14 residues.

This clonotype was found a few times. This chain links TRBV6-1 with TRBJ1-4; D uncertain. Trimming shortened V by 8 bases and J by 0 bases, and 7 bases separated the two germline ends. There are 13 residues in the CDR3. Germline V gene lookup returns CDR1 MNHNS and CDR2 SASEGT. The CDR3 DNA reads TGTGCCAGCGAGGTTGCAACTAATGAAAAACTGTTTTTT. This encodes CASEVATNEKLFF.

This clonotype was seen a handful of times. CDR3 bases: TGTGCCAGCAGCTTAGCTTGGCACTATTCACCCCTCCACTTT. It codes for CASSLAWHYSPLHF. The gene calls are TRBV7-9 and TRBJ1-6; D not certain. Trimming removed 0 bases from V and 8 bases from J, with 8 bases in between. Looked up from germline, CDR1 is SEHNR and CDR2 is FQNEAQ (reference sequence). CDR3 size: 14 residues.

This clonotype was seen at least ten times. This sequence joins TRBV10-3 and TRBJ2-1, with 7 nucleotides matching TRBD1. Germline loops: CDR1 ENHRY, CDR2 SYGVKD. The CDR3 is made up of 11 amino acids. J gave up 8 bases and V 11 bases, and 6 bases lay outside the gene matches. The CDR3 sequence is CASQGIDEQFF. CDR3 coding DNA: TGTGCCTCACAGGGGATCGATGAGCAGTTCTTC.

This clonotype has only one observation. This clone may be a read error of a much larger clone one base away. The chain couples TRBV4-3 to TRBJ2-1, with 7 bases fitting TRBD1. Germline CDR1 and CDR2: LGHNA and YSLEER. The CDR3 runs to 15 residues. CDR3 protein: CASSQERGPYNEEFF. In DNA, the CDR3 is TGCGCCAGCAGCCAAGAGAGGGGGCCCTACAATGAGGAGTTCTTC.

The gene calls are TRBV24-1 and TRBJ1-1; no definite D call. In germline, CDR1 is KGHDR, CDR2 SFDVKD. This CDR3 spans 11 amino acids. The ends were cut back, 9 bases at V and 4 bases at J, with 8 bases in the middle. DNA of the CDR3: TGTGCCACCCGGGGTGGCACTGAAGCTTTCTTT. Translating gives CATRGGTEAFF.

The V call is TRBV20-1, the J call TRBJ2-3; 7 bases map to TRBD2. The CDR3 runs 15 residues. The V gene's germline CDR1 is DFQATT and CDR2 SNEGSKA (reference sequence). V trimming: 3 bases; J trimming: 1 base; junction bases outside the gene matches: 7. The CDR3 nucleotides are TGCAGTGCTAGCGGGGGGTCCTTTGGCACAGATACGCAGTATTTT. It encodes CSASGGSFGTDTQYF.

This clonotype was seen more than once but under ten times. The chain recombines TRBV14 with TRBJ2-3; D not certain. V was shortened by 1 base and J by 11 bases, with 10 bases between the two germline ends. Germline V gene sequence: CDR1 SGHDN, CDR2 FVKESK. The CDR3 is 12 residues long. The CDR3 DNA is TGTGCCAGCAGCCAAGCTGGGTGGGGGCAGTATTTT. This gives the protein CASSQAGWGQYF.

The CDR3 sequence: CASSIEGRTEAFF. CDR3 coding DNA: TGTGCCAGTAGTATAGAGGGAAGGACTGAAGCTTTCTTT. The chain carries TRBV19 and TRBJ1-1, with D hard to call. This CDR3 spans 13 amino acids. Germline-derived CDR1 and CDR2 are LNHDA and SQIVND (reference sequence). V was trimmed by 0 bases and J by 5 bases, leaving 7 bases between them.

This clonotype was seen a few times. The rearrangement joins TRBV12-3 or TRBV12-4 to TRBJ2-7, with 8 bases fitting TRBD2. The trim removed 4 bases at V and 5 bases at J, leaving 13 bases unmatched. This CDR3 is built from 16 residues. CDR3 sequence reads: CASSSRLMAGGHEQYF. In DNA, the CDR3 is TGTGCCAGCAGTTCACGCCTAATGGCGGGGGGACACGAGCAGTACTTC.

This clonotype was seen many times. The genes are TRBV20-1 and TRBJ2-4; D possibly matches TRBD1 or TRBD2 (6 bases each). Germline V gene data show CDR1 as DFQATT and CDR2 as SNEGSKA (reference sequence). This CDR3 contains 13 residues. Deletions cut 5 bases from V and 1 base from J, with 9 bases between. CDR3 loop: CSAPGAAKNIQYF. The CDR3 nucleotides read TGCAGTGCTCCGGGGGCGGCCAAAAACATTCAGTACTTC.

The J gene is TRBJ2-7, the V gene TRBV7-2; D remains unclear. V lost 3 bases and J lost 6, with 15 bases in between. The length of the CDR3 is 14 residues. The germline V gene has CDR1 SGHTA and CDR2 FQGNSA. The chain's CDR3 is CASSLGLSRGEQYF. DNA for the CDR3: TGTGCCAGCAGCTTGGGCCTTTCGCGCGGCGAGCAGTACTTC. The full variable domain, with the rest looked up from reference TRBV7-2 and TRBJ2-7, is GAGVSQSPSNKVTEKGKDVELRCDPISGHTALYWYRQSLGQGLEFLIYFQGNSAPDKSGLPSDRFSAERTGGSVSTLTIQRTQQEDSAVYLCASSLGLSRGEQYFGPGTRLTVT.

This clonotype was seen more than once but under ten times. The CDR3 here is CASNPSGAAYNEQFF. The CDR3 nucleotides are TGTGCCAGCAACCCTAGCGGGGCGGCCTACAATGAGCAGTTCTTC. The chain combines TRBV6-1 with TRBJ2-1; the match to TRBD2 covers 9 bases. CDR3 length: 15 amino acids. V gave up 7 bases and J gave up 2 bases; unmatched junction bases: 6. Looked up from germline, CDR1 is MNHNS and CDR2 is SASEGT.

The V gene is TRBV12-3 or TRBV12-4, the J gene TRBJ1-5, with TRBD1 as a possible D gene (5 bases). Trimming stripped 4 bases from V and 4 bases from J, with 17 bases between. This CDR3 spans 16 amino acids. CDR3 protein: CASSSRGGNQNQPQHF. The CDR3 coding sequence is TGTGCCAGCAGTTCCCGGGGGGGTAATCAGAATCAGCCCCAGCATTTT.

The CDR3 region has the DNA TGTGCCAGCAGCTTAGAGGGACAGGCGTACCAAGAGACCCAGTACTTC. Residues: CASSLEGQAYQETQYF. The gene calls are TRBV7-9 and TRBJ2-5; 8 nucleotides agree with TRBD1. This CDR3 comprises 16 residues. Unmatched junction bases numbered 4, after V lost 1 base and J lost 0 bases. Germline V CDR1 and CDR2: SEHNR, FQNEAQ (reference sequence).

V gene TRBV7-2 combines with J gene TRBJ2-1; D is unresolved. The CDR3 spans 14 residues. The V end was cut by 3 bases, the J end by 4 bases, with 10 bases between. The germline gives CDR1 SGHTA, CDR2 FQGNSA. The CDR3 nucleotides are TGTGCCAGCAGCTTTAGCAGCAATTACAATGAGCAGTTCTTC. Residues: CASSFSSNYNEQFF.

This clonotype was counted ten times or more. The V gene is TRBV29-1, the J gene TRBJ2-5; 8 nucleotides agree with TRBD2. The germline V gene has CDR1 SQVTM and CDR2 ANQGSEA. The CDR3 sequence is 14 residues long. The junction had 9 bases not matched to a gene; V was cut back by 4 bases and J by 5 bases. CDR3 coding DNA: TGCAGCGTTGTGGGGACTAGTGGTTGGGAGACCCAGTACTTC. Its protein is CSVVGTSGWETQYF.

This clonotype was seen at least ten times. The CDR3 bases are TGCAGCGTTGAAGAATGGCGGGGAGTTGCGGGAGAGACCCAGTACTTC. Translating gives CSVEEWRGVAGETQYF. This sequence joins TRBV29-1 and TRBJ2-5; a possible D gene is TRBD2 (6 bases). V shed 0 bases and J shed 4 bases, with 18 bases lying between them. From germline, CDR1 is SQVTM and CDR2 ANQGSEA. This CDR3 region has 16 residues.